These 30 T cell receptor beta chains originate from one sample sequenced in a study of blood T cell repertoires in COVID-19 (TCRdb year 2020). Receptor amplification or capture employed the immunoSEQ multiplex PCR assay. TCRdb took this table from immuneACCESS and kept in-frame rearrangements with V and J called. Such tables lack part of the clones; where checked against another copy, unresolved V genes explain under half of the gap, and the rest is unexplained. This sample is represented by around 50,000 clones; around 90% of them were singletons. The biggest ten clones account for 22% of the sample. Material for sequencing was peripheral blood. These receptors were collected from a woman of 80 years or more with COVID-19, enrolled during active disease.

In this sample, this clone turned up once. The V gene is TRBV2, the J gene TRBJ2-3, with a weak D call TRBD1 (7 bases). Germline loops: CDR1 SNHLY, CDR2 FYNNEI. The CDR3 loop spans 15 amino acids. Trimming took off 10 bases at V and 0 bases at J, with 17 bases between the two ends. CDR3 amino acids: CATTQGGFSTDTQYF. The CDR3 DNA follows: TGTGCCACAACTCAGGGGGGTTTCAGCACAGATACGCAGTATTTT.

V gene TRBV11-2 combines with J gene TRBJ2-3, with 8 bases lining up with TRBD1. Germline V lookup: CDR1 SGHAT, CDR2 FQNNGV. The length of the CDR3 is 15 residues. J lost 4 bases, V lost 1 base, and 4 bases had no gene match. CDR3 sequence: CASSLGTGSSDTQYF. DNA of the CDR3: TGTGCCAGCAGCTTAGGGACAGGGAGTTCAGATACGCAGTATTTT.

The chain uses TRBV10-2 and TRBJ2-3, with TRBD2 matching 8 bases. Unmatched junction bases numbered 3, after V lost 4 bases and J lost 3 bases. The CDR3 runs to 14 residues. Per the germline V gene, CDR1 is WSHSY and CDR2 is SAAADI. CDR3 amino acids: CASSVAGRTDTQYF. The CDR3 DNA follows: TGCGCCAGCAGTGTAGCGGGGAGGACAGATACGCAGTATTTT.

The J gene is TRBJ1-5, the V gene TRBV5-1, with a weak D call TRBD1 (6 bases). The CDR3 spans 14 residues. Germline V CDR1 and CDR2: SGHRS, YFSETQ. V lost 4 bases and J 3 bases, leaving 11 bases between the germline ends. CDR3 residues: CASSVGTNNQPQHF. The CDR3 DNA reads TGCGCCAGCAGCGTCGGGACAAACAATCAGCCCCAGCATTTT. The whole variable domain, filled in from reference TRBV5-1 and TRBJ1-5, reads KAGVTQTPRYLIKTRGQQVTLSCSPISGHRSVSWYQQTPGQGLQFLFEYFSETQRNKGNFPGRFSGRQFSNSRSEMNVSTLELGDSALYLCASSVGTNNQPQHFGDGTRLSIL.

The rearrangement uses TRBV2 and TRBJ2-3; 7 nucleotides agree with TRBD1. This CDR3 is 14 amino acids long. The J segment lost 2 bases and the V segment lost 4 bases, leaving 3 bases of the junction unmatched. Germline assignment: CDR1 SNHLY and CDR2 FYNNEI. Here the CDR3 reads CASSGTGATDTQYF. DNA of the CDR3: TGTGCCAGCAGTGGCACAGGGGCCACAGATACGCAGTATTTT.

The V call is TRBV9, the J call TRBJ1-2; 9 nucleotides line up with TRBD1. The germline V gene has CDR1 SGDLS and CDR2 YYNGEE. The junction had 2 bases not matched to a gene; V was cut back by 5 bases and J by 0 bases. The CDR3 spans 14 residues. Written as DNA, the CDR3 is TGTGCCAGCAGAGGGACAGGGTCTAACTATGGCTACACCTTC. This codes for CASRGTGSNYGYTF.

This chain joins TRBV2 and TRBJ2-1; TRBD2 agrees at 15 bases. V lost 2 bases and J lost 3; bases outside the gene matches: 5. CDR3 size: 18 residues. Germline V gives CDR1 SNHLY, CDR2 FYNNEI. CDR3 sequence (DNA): TGTGCCAGCAGTGAAATGGGACTAGCGGGGGGTTACTACAATGAGCAGTTCTTC. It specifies CASSEMGLAGGYYNEQFF.

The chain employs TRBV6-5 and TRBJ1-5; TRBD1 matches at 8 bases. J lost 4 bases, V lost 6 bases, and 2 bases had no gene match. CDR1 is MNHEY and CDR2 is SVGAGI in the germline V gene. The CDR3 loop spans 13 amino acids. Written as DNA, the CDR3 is TGTGCCAGCAGATGGACAGGGAATCAGCCCCAGCATTTT. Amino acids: CASRWTGNQPQHF.

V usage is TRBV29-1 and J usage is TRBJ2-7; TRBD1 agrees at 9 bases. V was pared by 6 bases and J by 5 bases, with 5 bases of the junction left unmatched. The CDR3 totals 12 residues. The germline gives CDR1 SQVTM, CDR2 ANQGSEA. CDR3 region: CSVGGQGHEQYF. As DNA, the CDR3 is TGCAGCGTAGGAGGACAGGGGCACGAGCAGTACTTC.

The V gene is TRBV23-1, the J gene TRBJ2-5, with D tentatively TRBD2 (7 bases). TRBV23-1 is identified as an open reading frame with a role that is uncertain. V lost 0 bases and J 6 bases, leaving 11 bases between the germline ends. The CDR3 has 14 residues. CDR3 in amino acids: CASSQSRGPKTQYF. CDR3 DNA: TGCGCCAGCAGTCAATCGCGGGGGCCGAAGACCCAGTACTTC.

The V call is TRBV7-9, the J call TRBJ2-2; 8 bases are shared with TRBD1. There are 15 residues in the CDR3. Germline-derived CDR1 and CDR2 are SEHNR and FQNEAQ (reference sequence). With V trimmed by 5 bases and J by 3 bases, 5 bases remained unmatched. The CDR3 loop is CASSPDREYTGELFF. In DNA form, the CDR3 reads TGTGCCAGCAGCCCGGACAGGGAATACACCGGGGAGCTGTTTTTT.

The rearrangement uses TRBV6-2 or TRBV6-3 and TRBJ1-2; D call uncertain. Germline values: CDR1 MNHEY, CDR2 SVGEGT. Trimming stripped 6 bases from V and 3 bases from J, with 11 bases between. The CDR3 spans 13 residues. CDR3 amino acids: CASSILSDYGYTF. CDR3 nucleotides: TGTGCCAGCAGCATTCTCTCAGACTATGGCTACACCTTC.

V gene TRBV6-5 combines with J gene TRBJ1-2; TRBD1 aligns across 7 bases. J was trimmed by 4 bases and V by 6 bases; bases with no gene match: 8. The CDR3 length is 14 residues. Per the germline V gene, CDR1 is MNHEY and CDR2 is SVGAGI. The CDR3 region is CASSQGGKSYGYTF. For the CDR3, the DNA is TGTGCCAGCAGCCAGGGGGGAAAGAGCTATGGCTACACCTTC.

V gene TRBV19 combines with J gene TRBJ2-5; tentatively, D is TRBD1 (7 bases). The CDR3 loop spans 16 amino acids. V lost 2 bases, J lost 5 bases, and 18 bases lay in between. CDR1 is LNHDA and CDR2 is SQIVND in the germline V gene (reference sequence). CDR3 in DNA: TGTGCCAGTAGTATAAACCCCGGAGGGGGCAAGGAGACCCAGTACTTC. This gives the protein CASSINPGGGKETQYF.

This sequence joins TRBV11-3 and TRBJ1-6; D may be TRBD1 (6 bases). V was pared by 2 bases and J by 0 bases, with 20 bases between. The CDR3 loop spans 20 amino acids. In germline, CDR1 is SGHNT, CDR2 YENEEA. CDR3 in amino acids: CASSLSSPGQTSSYNSPLHF. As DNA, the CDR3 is TGTGCCAGCAGCTTATCAAGTCCGGGACAAACAAGCTCCTATAATTCACCCCTCCACTTT.

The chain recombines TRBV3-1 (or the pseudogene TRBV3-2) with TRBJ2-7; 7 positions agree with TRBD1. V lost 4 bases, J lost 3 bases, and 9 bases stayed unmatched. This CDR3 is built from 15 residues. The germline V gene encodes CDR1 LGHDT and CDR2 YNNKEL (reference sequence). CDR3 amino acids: CASSLARTGHYEQYF. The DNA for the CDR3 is TGTGCCAGCAGCCTAGCCAGGACAGGACACTACGAGCAGTACTTC.

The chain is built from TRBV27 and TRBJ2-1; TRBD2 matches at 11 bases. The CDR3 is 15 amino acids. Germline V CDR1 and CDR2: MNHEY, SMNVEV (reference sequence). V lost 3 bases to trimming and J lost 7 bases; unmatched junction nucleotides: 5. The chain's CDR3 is CASSFRLAGGNEQFF. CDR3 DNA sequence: TGTGCCAGCAGTTTCCGCCTAGCGGGGGGTAATGAGCAGTTCTTC.

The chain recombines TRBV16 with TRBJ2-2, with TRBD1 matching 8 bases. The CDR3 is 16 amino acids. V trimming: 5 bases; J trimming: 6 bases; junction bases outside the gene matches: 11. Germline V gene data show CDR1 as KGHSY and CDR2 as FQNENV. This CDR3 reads CASSATGQGKAGELFF. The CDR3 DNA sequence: TGTGCCAGCAGCGCTACCGGACAGGGAAAGGCCGGGGAGCTGTTTTTT.

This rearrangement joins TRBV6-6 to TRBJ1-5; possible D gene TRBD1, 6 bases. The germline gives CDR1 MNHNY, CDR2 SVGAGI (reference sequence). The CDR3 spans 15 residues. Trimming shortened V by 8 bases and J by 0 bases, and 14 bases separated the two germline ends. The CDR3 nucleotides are TGTGCCAGCCAGGCTGGGGGGGCTAGCAATCAGCCCCAGCATTTT. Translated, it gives CASQAGGASNQPQHF.

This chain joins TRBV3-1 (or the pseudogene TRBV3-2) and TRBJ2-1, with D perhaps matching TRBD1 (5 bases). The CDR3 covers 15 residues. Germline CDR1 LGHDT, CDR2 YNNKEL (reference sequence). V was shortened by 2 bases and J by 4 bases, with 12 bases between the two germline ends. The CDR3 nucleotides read TGTGCCAGCAGCCAACAGGGTTCCCCTTACAATGAGCAGTTCTTC. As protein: CASSQQGSPYNEQFF.

CDR3 nucleotide sequence: TGTGCCACCAGTGATCCGAGGACTAGCGGCGAGACCCAGTACTTC. Residues: CATSDPRTSGETQYF. The chain uses TRBV24-1 and TRBJ2-5; 10 nucleotides line up with TRBD2. With V trimmed by 3 bases and J by 5 bases, 5 bases remained unmatched. The CDR3 spans 15 residues. CDR1 KGHDR and CDR2 SFDVKD come from the germline V gene.

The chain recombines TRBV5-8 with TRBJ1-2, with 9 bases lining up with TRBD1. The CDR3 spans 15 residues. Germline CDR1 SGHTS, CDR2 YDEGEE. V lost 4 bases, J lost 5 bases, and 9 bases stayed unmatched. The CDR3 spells CASSPRTGEAYGYTF. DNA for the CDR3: TGTGCCAGCAGCCCGAGGACAGGGGAGGCGTATGGCTACACCTTC.

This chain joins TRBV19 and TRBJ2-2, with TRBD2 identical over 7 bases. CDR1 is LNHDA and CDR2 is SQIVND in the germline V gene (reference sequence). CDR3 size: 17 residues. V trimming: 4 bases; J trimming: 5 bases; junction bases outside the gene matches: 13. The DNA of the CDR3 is TGTGCCAGTAGTAAAGGGAGGCAGTCGGGACTAACCGGGGAGCTGTTTTTT. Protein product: CASSKGRQSGLTGELFF.

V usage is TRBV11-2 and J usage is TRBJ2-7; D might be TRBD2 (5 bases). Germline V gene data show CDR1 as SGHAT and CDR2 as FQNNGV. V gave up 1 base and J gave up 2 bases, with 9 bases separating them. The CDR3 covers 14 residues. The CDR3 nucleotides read TGTGCCAGCAGCTTAGTCTCGGGGACCTACGAGCAGTACTTC. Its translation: CASSLVSGTYEQYF.

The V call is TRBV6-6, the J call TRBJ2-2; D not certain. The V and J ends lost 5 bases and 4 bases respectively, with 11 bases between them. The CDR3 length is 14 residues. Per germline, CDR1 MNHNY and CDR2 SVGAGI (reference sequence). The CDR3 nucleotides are TGTGCCAGCAGTGGCAATGGAGCCACCGGGGAGCTGTTTTTT. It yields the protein CASSGNGATGELFF.

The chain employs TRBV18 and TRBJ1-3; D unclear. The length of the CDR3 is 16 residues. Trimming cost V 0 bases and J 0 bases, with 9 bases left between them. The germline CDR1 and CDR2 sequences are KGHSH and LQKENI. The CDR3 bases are TGTGCCAGCTCACCACCGGGCAGCTCCTCTGGAAACACCATATATTTT. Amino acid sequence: CASSPPGSSSGNTIYF.

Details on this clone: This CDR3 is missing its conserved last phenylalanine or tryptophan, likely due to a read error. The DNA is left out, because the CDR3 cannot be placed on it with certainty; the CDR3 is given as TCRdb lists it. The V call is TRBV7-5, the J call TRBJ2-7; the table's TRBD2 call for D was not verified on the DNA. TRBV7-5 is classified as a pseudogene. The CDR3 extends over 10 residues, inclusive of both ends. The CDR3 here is CARRGAGSPA.

CDR3 coding DNA: TGTGCCAGCAGCTTAGGGGGGGACACTGAAGCTTTCTTT. This codes for CASSLGGDTEAFF. This sequence joins TRBV7-8 and TRBJ1-1; weak D call: TRBD1 (5 bases). V was trimmed by 1 base and J by 3 bases, leaving 6 bases between them. CDR3 size: 13 residues. Germline CDR1 SGHVS, CDR2 FQNEAQ.

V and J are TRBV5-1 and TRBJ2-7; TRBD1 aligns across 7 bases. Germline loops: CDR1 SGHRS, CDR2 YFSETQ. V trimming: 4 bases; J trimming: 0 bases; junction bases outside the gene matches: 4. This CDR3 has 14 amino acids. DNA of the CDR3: TGCGCCAGCAGCCGACGGGACAGCTCCTACGAGCAGTACTTC. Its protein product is CASSRRDSSYEQYF.

Here the CDR3 reads CASSRGTGDSGANVLTF. In nucleotides, the CDR3 is TGTGCCAGCAGTAGGGGGACAGGGGACTCTGGGGCCAACGTCCTGACTTTC. V is TRBV2 and J is TRBJ2-6; 10 bases fit TRBD1. The germline gives CDR1 SNHLY, CDR2 FYNNEI. V dropped 5 bases and J dropped 0; count of bases not matched to a gene: 4. The CDR3 contains 17 residues. Variable domain in full (rest from reference TRBV2 and TRBJ2-6): EPEVTQTPSHQVTQMGQEVILRCVPISNHLYFYWYRQILGQKVEFLVSFYNNEISEKSEIFDDQFSVERPDGSNFTLKIRSTKLEDSAMYFCASSRGTGDSGANVLTFGAGSRLTVL.